Here is one T cell receptor (beta chain) with its context. Its antigen is unknown. It has no much larger one-base neighbor in the sample; base qualities were not kept. This record belongs to a study of radiation and T cells in renal cell carcinoma (dated by TCRdb to the early 2020s). Regarding the complete study: TCR beta sequencing covered approximately 51 samples in total, comprising some 25 tumors and roughly 27 peripheral blood samples. Across all 53 samples, 4,000,000 or so unique CDR3 nucleotide sequences, encoding approximately 2.5 million unique CDR3 amino acid sequences, were identified.

Between the V and J ends, shortened by 2 bases and 5 bases respectively, the junction contains 4 bases. CDR3 length: 13 amino acids, cysteine to phenylalanine. The entry retains the CDR3 DNA only, 39 bases that are in frame from base 1. Per the germline V gene, KGHSH is the CDR1 and LQKENI is the CDR2. TCR beta libraries were generated from genomic DNA with the immunoSEQ kit, following the manufacturer's recommendations. For library preparation, a first multiplex PCR was performed with proprietary primers, followed by a second PCR in which unique barcodes were added, and bead cleanups were performed after each round. Each sample batch included a kit-provided positive control reaction and a negative control reaction. The final libraries underwent checking on an Agilent 4200 TapeStation D1000 ScreenTape, volumetric pooling, and quantification by qPCR. Sequencing was performed on an Illumina NextSeq500 using a MidOutput 150-cycle cartridge, with 156 Read1 cycles, 15 Index1 cycles, and the kit custom primers. The pooled library was loaded at 0.8 to 1 pM, with a roughly 18% PhiX control spiked in. From the authors' description of their analysis: The vendor-processed data were analyzed in R, and a clonotype was defined as all T cells that share the same CDR3 nucleotide sequence. In the clone abundance analyses, frequencies in each sample were normalized to that sample's 10,000 most abundant clones. Public T cell clones, which averaged fewer than five per sample, were removed prior to analysis. ImmunoMap was used for dominant motif analysis with the PAM10 matrix, a gap penalty of 30, and a homology threshold of 0.3, and any motif reaching a cumulative frequency of at least 0.01 was considered dominant. TCRdb stores this immuneACCESS table with in-frame sequences only. Part of the clones is absent; in the studies checked, under half of the shortfall reflects unresolved V genes, and no reason is known for the rest. That table gives V, J and clone size, and the DNA gave D and trimming. A total of tens of thousands of clones appear in this sample, 55% to 70% of them only once. Clones ranked in the top ten supply approximately 23% of the sample.

General study outcomes and caveats: A greater number of dominant CDR3 motifs was detected in irradiated tumors than in control tumors, and a larger share of the repertoire was occupied by these motifs in irradiated tumors than in control tumors. Intratumoral heterogeneity went uncaptured because the only tumor material available was small regions of around 1 g. With a single-armed trial design, the study had no way to address how radiation dose or scheduling affects the TCR repertoire. Higher TCR clonality was observed in irradiated tumors than in controls, with an average of about 50% of the repertoire accounted for by the top 100 clonotypes, compared with 43% in nephrectomy-only tumors.

In the paper's terms, the time point label means: tumor resected at nephrectomy. The sample's treatment or condition label, in plain terms: treatment-naive control, cytoreductive nephrectomy. Control tumors came from treatment-naive renal cell carcinoma patients who underwent cytoreductive nephrectomy without prior radiation. All patients had renal cell carcinoma with clear cell pathology. The control tumors used for TCR sequencing were from several females and roughly ten males, were resected between the early 2010s and the mid-2010s, and had a median patient age of approximately 56 years (range roughly 40 to 82). Tumor processing involved mechanical dissociation, digestion with collagenase/hyaluronidase at 37 degrees C, handling in gentleMACS C tubes, and storage in liquid nitrogen. The QIAamp DNA Blood Mini Kit (Qiagen) was used to prepare genomic DNA for TCR sequencing. The analyses included just those samples that passed every quality control check.

The rearranged chain carries TRBV18 and TRBJ1-6; the D segment cannot be called with confidence. The source of this sequence is a man aged 40-49 years with renal cell carcinoma. The sequencing here drew on tumor tissue, taken from a patient whose treatment was nephrectomy without radiotherapy. The CDR3 loop reads CASSPGNNSPLHF. The DNA sequence follows: TGTGCCAGCTCACCAGGGAATAATTCACCCCTCCACTTT.